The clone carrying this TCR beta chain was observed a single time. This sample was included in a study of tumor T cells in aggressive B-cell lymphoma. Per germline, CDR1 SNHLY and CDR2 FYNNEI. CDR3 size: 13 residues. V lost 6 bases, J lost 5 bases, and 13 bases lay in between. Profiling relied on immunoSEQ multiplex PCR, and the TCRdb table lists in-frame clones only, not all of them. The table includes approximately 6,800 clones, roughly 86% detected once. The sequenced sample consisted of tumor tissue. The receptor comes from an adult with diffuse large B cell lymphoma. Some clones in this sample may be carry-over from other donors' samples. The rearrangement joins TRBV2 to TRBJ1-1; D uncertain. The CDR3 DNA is TGTGCCAGCAGACTAACCGGGAGGACTGAAGCTTTCTTT. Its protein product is CASRLTGRTEAFF.